These T cell receptor delta chains were read from a single sample in a study of Vδ1+ human thymocytes. TCRdb re-called clones from the multiplex PCR reads via CATT. The sample holds over 45,000 delta-chain clones, 15% seen once. Material: Vdelta1+ gamma-delta thymocytes from the thymus. The origin of the receptors is a boy under three years old who had congenital heart surgery. Both conserved end residues are part of each CDR3. The D gene is left open where the match is weak. Where a row states a size, it is once, few, many or the class of an expanded clone; other rows omit it.

clone size	D gene	V gene	J gene	CDR3 protein	CDR3 DNA
NA	TRDD3	TRDV1	TRDJ1	CALGERETGVVKLIF	TGTGCTCTTGGGGAACGAGAAACTGGGGTAGTTAAACTCATCTTT
once	TRDD3	TRDV1	TRDJ1	CALGEWVAGGYAGYTDKLIF	TGTGCTCTTGGGGAATGGGTCGCTGGGGGATACGCGGGTTACACCGATAAACTCATCTTT
NA	TRDD3	TRDV2	TRDJ1	CACELGVNDKLIF	TGTGCCTGTGAGCTGGGGGTCAACGATAAACTCATCTTT
NA	NA	TRDV1	TRDJ1	CALGDIPKGELIF	TGTGCTCTTGGGGACATTCCTAAGGGGGAACTCATCTTT
NA	TRDD3	TRDV2	TRDJ1	CACGPYWGPRDTDKLIF	TGTGCCTGTGGCCCGTACTGGGGGCCTCGGGACACCGATAAACTCATCTTT
NA	NA	TRDV2	TRDJ1	CACDTEDYWRTKYTDKLIF	TGTGCCTGTGACACCGAGGATTACTGGAGGACCAAGTACACCGATAAACTAATCTTT
NA	TRDD3	TRDV1	TRDJ1	CALGGPGPGGPYTDKLIF	TGTGCTCTTGGGGGCCCTGGGCCTGGGGGTCCGTACACCGATAAACTCATCTTT
NA	TRDD3	TRDV1	TRDJ1	CALGELPLLLGGPPLYTDKLIF	TGTGCTCTTGGGGAACTGCCCCTCCTACTGGGGGGGCCACCACTCTACACCGATAAACTCATCTTT
few	NA	TRDV1	TRDJ1	CALGDLGGTDKLIF	TGTGCTCTTGGGGACTTAGGTGGGACCGATAAACTCATCTTT
NA	TRDD3	TRDV1	TRDJ1	CALGGSYRRGYWGMQDRNDKLIF	TGTGCTCTTGGGGGGAGCTACCGTCGTGGGTACTGGGGGATGCAGGACCGAAACGATAAACTCATCTTT
few	TRDD3	TRDV1	TRDJ1	CALGEDPTDWGIRVWGLAYTDKLIF	TGTGCTCTTGGGGAAGATCCTACGGACTGGGGGATACGCGTATGGGGGTTGGCATACACCGATAAACTCATCTTT
NA	NA	TRDV1	TRDJ1	CALEVHTDKLTF	TGTGCTCTTGAGGTACACACCGATAAACTCACCTTT
few	NA	TRAV29/DV5	TRDJ1	CAASRPRSGTTDKLIF	TGTGCAGCAAGCCGTCCCAGGAGTGGAACCACCGATAAACTCATCTTT
NA	TRDD3	TRDV1	TRDJ1	CALGELGCELLGDRTDKLIF	TGTGCTCTTGGGGAACTTGGGTGCGAATTACTGGGGGATCGCACCGATAAACTCATCTTT
NA	TRDD3	TRDV1	TRDJ1	CALGDCNRLVLGDTDKLIF	TGTGCTCTTGGGGACTGCAATAGGCTTGTACTGGGGGACACCGATAAACTCATCTTT
NA	TRDD3	TRDV1	TRDJ1	CALGGPRLLGIDKLIF	TGTGCTCTTGGGGGGCCACGGTTACTGGGGATTGATAAACTCATCTTT
few	TRDD3	TRDV1	TRDJ1	CALGDLQFLPGDTRNDKLIF	TGTGCTCTTGGGGACCTACAGTTCCTACCGGGGGATACGCGTAACGATAAACTCATCTTT
few	TRDD3	TRDV1	TRDJ1	CALGEPVGRNLTGGLEWTDKLIF	TGTGCTCTTGGGGAACCGGTTGGGCGGAACTTGACTGGGGGATTGGAGTGGACCGATAAACTCATCTTT
NA	TRDD3	TRDV1	TRDJ1	CALGTAYWGIPDKLIF	TGTGCTCTTGGGACAGCGTACTGGGGGATACCCGATAAACTCATCTTT
NA	TRDD3	TRDV1	TRDJ1	CALGELTPTGGNTDKLIF	TGTGCTCTTGGGGAACTCACACCTACTGGGGGTAACACCGATAAACTCATCTTT
NA	TRDD3	TRDV1	TRDJ1	CALGAFSRLTGDRGINTDKLIF	TGTGCTCTTGGGGCTTTCTCCCGGTTAACGGGGGATAGAGGGATAAACACCGATAAACTCATCTTT
NA	TRDD3	TRDV1	TRDJ1	CALGERPALGIPLFYTDKLIF	TGTGCTCTTGGGGAACGTCCCGCTCTGGGGATACCCCTCTTCTACACCGATAAACTCATCTTT
NA	TRDD3	TRDV2	TRDJ1	CACDTLFYWGISDKLIF	TGTGCCTGTGACACTCTCTTCTACTGGGGGATATCCGATAAACTCATCTTT
few	TRDD3	TRDV1	TRDJ1	CALGELGLGVYTDKLIF	TGTGCTCTTGGGGAACTAGGTCTGGGGGTTTACACCGATAAACTCATCTTT
few	NA	TRDV1	TRDJ1	CALWAPYWNFDKLIF	TGTGCTCTTTGGGCGCCCTACTGGAATTTCGATAAACTCATCTTT
few	NA	TRDV1	TRDJ1	CALGEPDPPLLNDKLIF	TGCGCTCTTGGGGAACCAGATCCCCCCTTGTTAAACGATAAACTCATCTTT
NA	TRDD3	TRDV1	TRDJ1	CALGELGFQCTGGYCLASADKLIF	TGTGCTCTTGGGGAACTGGGCTTCCAGTGTACTGGGGGATATTGTTTGGCATCCGCCGATAAACTCATCTTT